This T cell receptor beta chain came from a study of CD8+CD57+ T cells in acquired aplastic anemia. In the study overall: Sorted CD4+ and CD8+ cells yielded approximately 3.4 ug of DNA on average.

As regards this clonotype: Antigen: not known.

Study-wide results and limits: No significant patient-versus-control difference appeared in CD8+ Simpson's diversity. Researchers report that approximately 28 CD8+ CDR3 sequences appeared in both patients and controls.

Patients sequenced had flow cytometry evidence of CD8+CD57+ cell expansion. Patient blood was sampled before any therapy had been received. This CDR3 spans 17 amino acids. The V segment lost 1 base and the J segment 1 base; nucleotides outside the gene matches: 5. Germline loops: CDR1 LGHNA, CDR2 YNFKEQ. Using genomic DNA as the template, TCR beta VDJ and CDR3 profiling was carried out. From the reads, TCRdb called clonotypes with MiXCR, one entry per CDR3 protein. The sample lists 160,000 or so distinct CDR3 sequences, around half occurring once. The sample consisted of sorted CD4+, CD8+, or CD8+CD57+ T cells (not recorded which) from PBMCs. The clonotype comes from a human donor with aplastic anemia. This rearrangement joins TRBV4-2 to TRBJ2-2; 8 nucleotides match TRBD2. The DNA of the CDR3 is TGTGCCAGCAGCCAAGTTCGGGGGGGAGGGAACACCGGGGAGCTGTTTTTT. Residues: CASSQVRGGGNTGELFF.